This T cell receptor beta chain stems from a study of T cell repertoires in cytomegalovirus infection. At the level of the study: Shared public TCR beta signatures pointed to both CMV infection and a matching HLA type.

Each CDR3 protein is one row after TCRdb ran MiXCR on the reads. Of around 69,000 distinct CDR3 sequences detected, 20% to 25% appear once; the ten largest clones hold roughly 63%. With respect to this clonotype: Its antigen is not identified.

Regarding the study as a whole: The study found HLA-C-restricted CMV-specific TCR beta clonotypes dominating the ex vivo response.

Deletions cut 3 bases from V and 0 bases from J, with 17 bases between. Looked up from germline, CDR1 is SGHAT and CDR2 is FQDESV (reference sequence). The CDR3 is made up of 17 amino acids. Sequencing was performed on CD8+ T cells from cultured PBMCs, taken from culture after CMV antigen stimulation. The clonotype comes from a human donor in good health (CMV status not recorded). Some clones in this sample may be carry-over from other donors' samples. The rearrangement joins TRBV11-1 to TRBJ1-2, with D perhaps matching TRBD1 (6 bases). The CDR3 DNA follows: TGTGCCAGCAGCTTGGTTGAGGGACATAAAGCTAACTATGGCTACACCTTC. Amino acid sequence: CASSLVEGHKANYGYTF. The full variable domain, with the rest looked up from reference TRBV11-1 and TRBJ1-2, is EAEVAQSPRYKITEKSQAVAFWCDPISGHATLYWYRQILGQGPELLVQFQDESVVDDSQLPKDRFSAERLKGVDSTLKIQPAELGDSAMYLCASSLVEGHKANYGYTFGSGTRLTVV.